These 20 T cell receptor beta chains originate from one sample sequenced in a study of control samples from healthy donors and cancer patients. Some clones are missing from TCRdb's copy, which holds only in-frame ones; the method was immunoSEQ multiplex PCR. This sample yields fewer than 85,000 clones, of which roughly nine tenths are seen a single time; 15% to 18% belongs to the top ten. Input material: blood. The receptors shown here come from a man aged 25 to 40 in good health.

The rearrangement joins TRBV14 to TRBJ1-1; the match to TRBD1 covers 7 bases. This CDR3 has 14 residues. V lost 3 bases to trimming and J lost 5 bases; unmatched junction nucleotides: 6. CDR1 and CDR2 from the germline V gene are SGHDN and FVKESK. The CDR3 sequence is CASSQNRGSTEAFF. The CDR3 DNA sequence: TGTGCCAGCAGCCAGAACAGGGGATCAACTGAAGCTTTCTTT.

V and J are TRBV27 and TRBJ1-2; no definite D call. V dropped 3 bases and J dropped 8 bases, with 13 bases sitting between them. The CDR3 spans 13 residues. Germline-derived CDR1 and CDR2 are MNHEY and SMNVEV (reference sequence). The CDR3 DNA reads TGTGCCAGCAGTTTGAGGAATACTGGGGGCTACACCTTC. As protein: CASSLRNTGGYTF.

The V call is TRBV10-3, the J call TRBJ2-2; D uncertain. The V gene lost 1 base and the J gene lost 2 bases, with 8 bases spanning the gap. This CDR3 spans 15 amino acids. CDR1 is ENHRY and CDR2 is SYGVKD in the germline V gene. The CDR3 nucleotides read TGTGCCATCAGTGAGTTGGGGTCCAACACCGGGGAGCTGTTTTTT. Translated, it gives CAISELGSNTGELFF.

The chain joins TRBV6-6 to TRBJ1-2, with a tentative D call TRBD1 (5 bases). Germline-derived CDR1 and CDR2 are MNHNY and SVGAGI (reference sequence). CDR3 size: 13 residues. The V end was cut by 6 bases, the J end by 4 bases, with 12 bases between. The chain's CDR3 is CASSRGGVYGYTF. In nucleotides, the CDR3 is TGTGCCAGCAGCCGCGGGGGTGTCTATGGCTACACCTTC.

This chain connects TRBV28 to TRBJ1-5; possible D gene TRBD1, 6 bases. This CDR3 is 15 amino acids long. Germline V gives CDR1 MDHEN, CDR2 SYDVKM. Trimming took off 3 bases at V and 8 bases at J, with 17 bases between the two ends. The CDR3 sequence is CASSFLTGYFKPQHF. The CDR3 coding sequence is TGTGCCAGCAGTTTTCTTACAGGGTATTTCAAGCCCCAGCATTTT.

The CDR3 region is CASSLSGNREKLFF. CDR3 nucleotide sequence: TGTGCCAGCAGTTTATCAGGGAACAGGGAAAAACTGTTTTTT. This rearrangement joins TRBV28 to TRBJ1-4; the D gene is possibly TRBD1 (5 bases). The CDR3 loop spans 14 amino acids. Germline V lookup: CDR1 MDHEN, CDR2 SYDVKM. Trimming removed 1 base from V and 8 bases from J, with 11 bases in between.

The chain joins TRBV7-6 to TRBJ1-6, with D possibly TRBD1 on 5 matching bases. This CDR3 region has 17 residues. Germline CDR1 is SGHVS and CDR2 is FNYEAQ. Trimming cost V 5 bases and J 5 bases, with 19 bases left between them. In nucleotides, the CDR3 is TGTGCCAGCAGCCGAACAACTGCCGGGACGGATAATTCACCCCTCCACTTT. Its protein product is CASSRTTAGTDNSPLHF.

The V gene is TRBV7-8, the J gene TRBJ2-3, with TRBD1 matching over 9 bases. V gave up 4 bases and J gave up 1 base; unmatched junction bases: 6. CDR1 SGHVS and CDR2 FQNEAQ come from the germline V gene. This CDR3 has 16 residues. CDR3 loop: CASSSDRGLGTDTQYF. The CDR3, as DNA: TGTGCCAGCAGCTCCGACAGGGGGTTGGGCACAGATACGCAGTATTTT.

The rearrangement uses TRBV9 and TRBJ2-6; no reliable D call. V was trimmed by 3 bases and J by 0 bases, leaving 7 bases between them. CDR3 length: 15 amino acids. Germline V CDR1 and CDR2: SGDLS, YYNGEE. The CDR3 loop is CASSAQSSGANVLTF. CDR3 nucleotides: TGTGCCAGCAGCGCACAGAGCTCTGGGGCCAACGTCCTGACTTTC.

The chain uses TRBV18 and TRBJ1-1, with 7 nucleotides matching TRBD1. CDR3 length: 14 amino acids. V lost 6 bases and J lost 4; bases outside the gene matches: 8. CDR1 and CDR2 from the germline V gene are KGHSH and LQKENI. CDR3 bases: TGTGCCAGCTCTCTCGACAGGGTATCCACTGAAGCTTTCTTT. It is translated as CASSLDRVSTEAFF.

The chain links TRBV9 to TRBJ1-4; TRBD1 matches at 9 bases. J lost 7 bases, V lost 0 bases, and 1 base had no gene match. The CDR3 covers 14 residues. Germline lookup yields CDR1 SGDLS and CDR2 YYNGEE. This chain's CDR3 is CASSVGTGVEKLFF. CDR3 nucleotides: TGTGCCAGCAGCGTAGGGACAGGGGTTGAAAAACTGTTTTTT.

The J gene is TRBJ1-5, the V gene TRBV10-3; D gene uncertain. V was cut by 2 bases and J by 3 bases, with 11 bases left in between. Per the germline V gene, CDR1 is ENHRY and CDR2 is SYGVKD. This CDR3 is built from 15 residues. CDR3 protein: CAISEAGRNNQPQHF. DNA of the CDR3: TGTGCCATCAGTGAGGCCGGACGGAACAATCAGCCCCAGCATTTT.

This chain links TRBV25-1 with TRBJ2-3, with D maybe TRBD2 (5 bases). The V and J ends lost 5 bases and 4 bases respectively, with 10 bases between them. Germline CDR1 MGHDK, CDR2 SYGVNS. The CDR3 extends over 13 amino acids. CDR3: CASSPSGADTQYF. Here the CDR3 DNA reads TGTGCCAGCAGTCCCTCCGGGGCAGATACGCAGTATTTT.

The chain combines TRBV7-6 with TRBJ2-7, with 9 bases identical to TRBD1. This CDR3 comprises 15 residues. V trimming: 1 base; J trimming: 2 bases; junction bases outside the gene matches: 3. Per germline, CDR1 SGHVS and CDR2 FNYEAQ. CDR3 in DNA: TGTGCCAGCAGCTTAGACAGGGGGCTTACCTACGAGCAGTACTTC. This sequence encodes CASSLDRGLTYEQYF.

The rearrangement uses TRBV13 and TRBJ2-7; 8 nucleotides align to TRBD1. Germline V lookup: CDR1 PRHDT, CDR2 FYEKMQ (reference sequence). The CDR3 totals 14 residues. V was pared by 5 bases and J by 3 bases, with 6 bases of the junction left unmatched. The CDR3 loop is CASSPSGQDYEQYF. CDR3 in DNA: TGTGCCAGCAGCCCCTCGGGACAGGACTACGAGCAGTACTTC.

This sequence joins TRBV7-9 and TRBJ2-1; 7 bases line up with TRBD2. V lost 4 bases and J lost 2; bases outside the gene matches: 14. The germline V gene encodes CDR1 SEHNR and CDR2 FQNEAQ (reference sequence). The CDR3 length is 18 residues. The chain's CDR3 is CASSSGLDSRYPYNEQFF. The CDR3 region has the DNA TGTGCCAGCAGCTCCGGACTAGACTCTAGGTACCCCTACAATGAGCAGTTCTTC.

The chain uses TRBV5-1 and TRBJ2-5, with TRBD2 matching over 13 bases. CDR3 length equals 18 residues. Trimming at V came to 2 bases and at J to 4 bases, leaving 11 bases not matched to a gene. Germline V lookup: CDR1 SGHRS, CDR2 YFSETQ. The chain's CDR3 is CASSFPTSGGRGRETQYF. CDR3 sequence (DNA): TGCGCCAGCAGCTTCCCGACTAGCGGGGGGAGGGGCAGAGAGACCCAGTACTTC.

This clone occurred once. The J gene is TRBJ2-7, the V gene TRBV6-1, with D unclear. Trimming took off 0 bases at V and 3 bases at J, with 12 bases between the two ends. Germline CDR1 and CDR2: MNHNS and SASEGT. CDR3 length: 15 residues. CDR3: CASSEAQVGSYEQYF. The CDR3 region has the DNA TGTGCCAGCAGTGAAGCCCAGGTGGGAAGCTACGAGCAGTACTTC.

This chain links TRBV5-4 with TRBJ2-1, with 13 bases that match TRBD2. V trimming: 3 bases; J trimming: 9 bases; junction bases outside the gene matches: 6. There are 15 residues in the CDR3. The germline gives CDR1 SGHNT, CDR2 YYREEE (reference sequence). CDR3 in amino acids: CASSSGLAGVGEQFF. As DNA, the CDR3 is TGTGCCAGCAGCTCCGGACTAGCGGGAGTTGGTGAGCAGTTCTTC.

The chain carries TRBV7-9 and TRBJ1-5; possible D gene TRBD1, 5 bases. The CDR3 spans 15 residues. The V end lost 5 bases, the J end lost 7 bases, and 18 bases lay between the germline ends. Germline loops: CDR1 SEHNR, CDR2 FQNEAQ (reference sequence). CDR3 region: CASSPLTGAGQPQHF. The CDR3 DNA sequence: TGTGCCAGCAGCCCGCTTACCGGGGCAGGGCAGCCCCAGCATTTT. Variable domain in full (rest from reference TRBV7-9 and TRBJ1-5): DTGVSQNPRHKITKRGQNVTFRCDPISEHNRLYWYRQTLGQGPEFLTYFQNEAQLEKSRLLSDRFSAERPKGSFSTLEIQRTEQGDSAMYLCASSPLTGAGQPQHFGDGTRLSIL.